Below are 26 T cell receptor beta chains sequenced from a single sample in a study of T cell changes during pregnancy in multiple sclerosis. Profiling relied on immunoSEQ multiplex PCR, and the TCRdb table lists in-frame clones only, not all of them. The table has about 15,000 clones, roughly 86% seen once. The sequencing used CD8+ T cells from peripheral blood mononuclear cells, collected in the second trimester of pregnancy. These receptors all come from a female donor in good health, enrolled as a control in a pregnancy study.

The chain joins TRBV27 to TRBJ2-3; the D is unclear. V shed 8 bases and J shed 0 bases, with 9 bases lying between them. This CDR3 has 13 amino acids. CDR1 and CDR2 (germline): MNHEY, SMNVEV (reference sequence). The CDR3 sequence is CASAEASTDTQYF. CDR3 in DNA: TGTGCCAGCGCAGAGGCTAGCACAGATACGCAGTATTTT.

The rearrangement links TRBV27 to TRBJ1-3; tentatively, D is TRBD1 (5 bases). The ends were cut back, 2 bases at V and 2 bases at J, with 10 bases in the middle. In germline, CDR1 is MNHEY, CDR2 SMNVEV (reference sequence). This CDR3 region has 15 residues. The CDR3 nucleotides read TGTGCCAGCAGTTTAGCCAGGGCAGCTGGAAACACCATATATTTT. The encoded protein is CASSLARAAGNTIYF.

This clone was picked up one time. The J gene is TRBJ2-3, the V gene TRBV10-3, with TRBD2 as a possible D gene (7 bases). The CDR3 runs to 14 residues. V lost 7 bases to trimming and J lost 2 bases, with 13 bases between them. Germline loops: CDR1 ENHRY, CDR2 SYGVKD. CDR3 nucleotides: TGTGCCATCAAGGCGGGGGCCTCCACAGATACGCAGTATTTT. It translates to CAIKAGASTDTQYF.

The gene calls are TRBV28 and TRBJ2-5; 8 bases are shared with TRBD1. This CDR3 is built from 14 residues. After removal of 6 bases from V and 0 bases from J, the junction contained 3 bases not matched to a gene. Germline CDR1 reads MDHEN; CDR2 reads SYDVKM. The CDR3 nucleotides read TGTGCCAGCAGCCAGGACAGGGACCAAGAGACCCAGTACTTC. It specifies CASSQDRDQETQYF.

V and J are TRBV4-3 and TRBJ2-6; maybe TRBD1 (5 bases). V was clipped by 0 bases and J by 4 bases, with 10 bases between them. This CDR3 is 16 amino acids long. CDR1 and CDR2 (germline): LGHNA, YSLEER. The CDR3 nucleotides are TGCGCCAGCAGCCAAGATCAAGGGGCCGGGGCCAACGTCCTGACTTTC. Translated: CASSQDQGAGANVLTF.

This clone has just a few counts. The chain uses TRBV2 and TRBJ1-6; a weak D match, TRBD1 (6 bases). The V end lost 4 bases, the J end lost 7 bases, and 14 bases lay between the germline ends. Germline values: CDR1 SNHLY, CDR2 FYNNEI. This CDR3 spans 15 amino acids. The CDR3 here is CASSVTGIGNSPLHF. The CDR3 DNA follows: TGTGCCAGCAGTGTGACAGGAATTGGGAATTCACCCCTCCACTTT.

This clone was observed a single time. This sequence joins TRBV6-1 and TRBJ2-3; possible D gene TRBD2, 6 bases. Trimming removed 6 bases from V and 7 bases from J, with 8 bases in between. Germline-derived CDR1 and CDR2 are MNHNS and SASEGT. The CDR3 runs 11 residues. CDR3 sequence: CASRGGNTQYF. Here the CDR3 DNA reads TGTGCCAGCAGGGGAGGCAATACGCAGTATTTT.

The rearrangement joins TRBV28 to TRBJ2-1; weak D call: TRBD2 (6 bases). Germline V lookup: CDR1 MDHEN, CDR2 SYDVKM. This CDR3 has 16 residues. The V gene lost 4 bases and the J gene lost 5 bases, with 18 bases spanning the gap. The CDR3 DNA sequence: TGTGCCAGCAGTTCATTGGGTATTGGAGGGGACAATGAGCAGTTCTTC. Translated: CASSSLGIGGDNEQFF. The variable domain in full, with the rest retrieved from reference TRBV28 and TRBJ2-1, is DVKVTQSSRYLVKRTGEKVFLECVQDMDHENMFWYRQDPGLGLRLIYFSYDVKMKEKGDIPEGYSVSREKKERFSLILESASTNQTSMYLCASSSLGIGGDNEQFFGPGTRLTVL.

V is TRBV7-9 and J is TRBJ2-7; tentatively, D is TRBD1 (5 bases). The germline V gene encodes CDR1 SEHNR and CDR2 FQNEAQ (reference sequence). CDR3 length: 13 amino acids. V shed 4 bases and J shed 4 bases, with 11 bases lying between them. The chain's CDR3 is CASSSAGRYEQYF. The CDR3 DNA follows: TGTGCCAGCAGCTCTGCAGGGCGTTACGAGCAGTACTTC.

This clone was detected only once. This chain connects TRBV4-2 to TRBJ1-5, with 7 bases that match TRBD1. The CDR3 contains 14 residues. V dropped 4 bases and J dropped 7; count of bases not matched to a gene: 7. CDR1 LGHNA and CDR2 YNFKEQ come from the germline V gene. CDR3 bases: TGTGCCAGCAGCCGGGGACAGCGAGCACAGCCCCAGCATTTT. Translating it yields CASSRGQRAQPQHF.

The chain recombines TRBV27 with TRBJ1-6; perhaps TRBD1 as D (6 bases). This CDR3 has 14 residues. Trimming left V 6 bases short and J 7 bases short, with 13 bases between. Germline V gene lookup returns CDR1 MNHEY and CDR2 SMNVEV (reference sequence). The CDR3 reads CASSAGQKNSPLHF. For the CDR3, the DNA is TGTGCCAGCAGCGCAGGACAGAAAAATTCACCCCTCCACTTT.

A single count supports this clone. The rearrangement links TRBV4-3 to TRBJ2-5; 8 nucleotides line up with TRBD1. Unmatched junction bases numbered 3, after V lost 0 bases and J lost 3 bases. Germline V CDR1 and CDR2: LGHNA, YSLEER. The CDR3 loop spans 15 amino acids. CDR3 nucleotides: TGCGCCAGCAGCCAAGAAAGGACAGGGAAAGAGACCCAGTACTTC. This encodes CASSQERTGKETQYF.

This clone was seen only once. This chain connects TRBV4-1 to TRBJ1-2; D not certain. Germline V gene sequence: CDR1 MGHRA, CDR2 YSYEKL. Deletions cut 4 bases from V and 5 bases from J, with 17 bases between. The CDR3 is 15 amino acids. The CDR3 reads CASSLKTSDLYGYTF. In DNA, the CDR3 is TGCGCCAGCAGCCTTAAAACAAGCGACCTATATGGCTACACCTTC.

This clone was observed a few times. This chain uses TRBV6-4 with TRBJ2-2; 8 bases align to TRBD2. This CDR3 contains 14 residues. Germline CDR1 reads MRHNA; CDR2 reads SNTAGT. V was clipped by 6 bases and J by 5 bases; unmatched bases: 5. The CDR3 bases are TGTGCCAGCAGCCGGGGGGGCTCGACCGGGGAGCTGTTTTTT. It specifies CASSRGGSTGELFF.

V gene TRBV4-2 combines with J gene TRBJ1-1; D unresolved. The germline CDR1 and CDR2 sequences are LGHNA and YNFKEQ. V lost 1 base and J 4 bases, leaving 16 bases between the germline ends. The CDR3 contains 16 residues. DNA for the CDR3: TGTGCCAGCAGCCAAGCCCTTGGTCGGGGAGGCACTGAAGCTTTCTTT. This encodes CASSQALGRGGTEAFF.

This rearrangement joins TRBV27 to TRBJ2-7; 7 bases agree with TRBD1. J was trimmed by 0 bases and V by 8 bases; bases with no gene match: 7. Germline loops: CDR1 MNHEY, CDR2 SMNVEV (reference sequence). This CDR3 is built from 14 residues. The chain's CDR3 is CASAGTETSYEQYF. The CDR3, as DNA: TGTGCCAGCGCCGGGACAGAGACCTCCTACGAGCAGTACTTC.

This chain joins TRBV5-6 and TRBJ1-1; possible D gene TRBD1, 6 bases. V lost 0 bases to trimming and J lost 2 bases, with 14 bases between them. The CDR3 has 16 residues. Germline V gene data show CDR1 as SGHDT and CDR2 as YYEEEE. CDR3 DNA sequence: TGTGCCAGCAGCTTGGCAATCCAGGGGCCCAACACTGAAGCTTTCTTT. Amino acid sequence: CASSLAIQGPNTEAFF.

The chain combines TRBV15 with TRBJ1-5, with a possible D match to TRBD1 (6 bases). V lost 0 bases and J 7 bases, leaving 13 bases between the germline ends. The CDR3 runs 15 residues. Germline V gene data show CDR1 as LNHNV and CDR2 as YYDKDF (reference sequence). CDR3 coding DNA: TGTGCCACCAGCAGAGATAGGAGCAGGGGACAGCCCCAGCATTTT. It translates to CATSRDRSRGQPQHF.

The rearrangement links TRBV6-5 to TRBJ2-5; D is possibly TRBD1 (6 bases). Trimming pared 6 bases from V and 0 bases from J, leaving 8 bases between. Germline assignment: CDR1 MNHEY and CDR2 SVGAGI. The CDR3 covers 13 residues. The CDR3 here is CASSDRYQETQYF. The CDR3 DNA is TGTGCCAGCAGCGACAGGTACCAAGAGACCCAGTACTTC.

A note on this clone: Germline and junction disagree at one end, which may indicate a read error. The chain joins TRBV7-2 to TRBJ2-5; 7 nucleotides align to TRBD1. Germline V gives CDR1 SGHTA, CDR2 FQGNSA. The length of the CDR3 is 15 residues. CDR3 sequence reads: CASRLGRAGGETQYF. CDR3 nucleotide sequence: TGTGCCAGCAGATTAGGCCGGGCAGGGGGAGAGACCCAGTACTTC.

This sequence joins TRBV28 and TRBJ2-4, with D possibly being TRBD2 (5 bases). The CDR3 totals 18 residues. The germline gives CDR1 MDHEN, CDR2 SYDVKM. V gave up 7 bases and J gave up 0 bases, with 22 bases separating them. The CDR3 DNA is TGTGCCAGCAAGGGAGAAGTCGGAAGCCCGATAGCCAAAAACATTCAGTACTTC. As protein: CASKGEVGSPIAKNIQYF. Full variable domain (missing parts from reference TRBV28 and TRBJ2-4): DVKVTQSSRYLVKRTGEKVFLECVQDMDHENMFWYRQDPGLGLRLIYFSYDVKMKEKGDIPEGYSVSREKKERFSLILESASTNQTSMYLCASKGEVGSPIAKNIQYFGAGTRLSVL.

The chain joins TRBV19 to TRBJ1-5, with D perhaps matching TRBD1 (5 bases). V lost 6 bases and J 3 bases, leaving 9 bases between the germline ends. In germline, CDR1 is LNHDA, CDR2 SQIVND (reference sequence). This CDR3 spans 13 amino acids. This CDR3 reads CASSYRHNQPQHF. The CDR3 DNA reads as TGTGCCAGTAGCTACAGGCACAATCAGCCCCAGCATTTT.

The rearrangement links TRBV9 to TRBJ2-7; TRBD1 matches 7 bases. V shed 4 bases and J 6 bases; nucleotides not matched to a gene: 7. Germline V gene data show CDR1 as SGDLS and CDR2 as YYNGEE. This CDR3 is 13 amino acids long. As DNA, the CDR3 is TGTGCCAGCAGCCCCGGGACAGTAAGCGAGCAGTACTTC. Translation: CASSPGTVSEQYF.

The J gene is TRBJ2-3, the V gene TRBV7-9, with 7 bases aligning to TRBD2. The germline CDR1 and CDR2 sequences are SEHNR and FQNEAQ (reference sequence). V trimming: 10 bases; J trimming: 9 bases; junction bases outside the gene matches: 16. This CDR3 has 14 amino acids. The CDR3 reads CAIERDPAPVTQYF. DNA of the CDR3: TGTGCCATCGAGCGGGATCCCGCGCCGGTCACGCAGTATTTT.

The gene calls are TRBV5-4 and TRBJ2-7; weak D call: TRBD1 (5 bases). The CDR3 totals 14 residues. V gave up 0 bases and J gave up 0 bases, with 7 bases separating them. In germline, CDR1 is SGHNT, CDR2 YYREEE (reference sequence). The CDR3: CASSLGQLSYEQYF. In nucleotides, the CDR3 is TGTGCCAGCAGCTTGGGACAGCTCTCCTACGAGCAGTACTTC.

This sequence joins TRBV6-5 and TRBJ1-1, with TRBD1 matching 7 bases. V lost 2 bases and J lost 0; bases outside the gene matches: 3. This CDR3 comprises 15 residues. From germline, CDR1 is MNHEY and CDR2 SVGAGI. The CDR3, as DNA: TGTGCCAGCAGTTACGAGGACAGGATGAACACTGAAGCTTTCTTT. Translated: CASSYEDRMNTEAFF.